The rows below give T cell receptor beta chains drawn from one sample of a study of lung T cells in sarcoidosis with Löfgren's syndrome. Each CDR3 protein gets one entry after TCRdb re-called the reads with MiXCR. The sample comprises roughly 63,000 distinct CDR3 sequences, approximately 21% of which are singletons, and under 3% rests with the top ten. Sequenced: CD4+ T cells from PBMCs. These receptors were obtained from a human donor with sarcoidosis (Löfgren's syndrome or another form), or a control subject (not recorded which). Each CDR3 is given with its conserved first and last residue. The D gene is left open where the match is weak. Clone size is given for some rows only: seen once, a few or many times, or a class if the clone is expanded.

d_gene: TRBD2
j_gene: TRBJ2-5
abundance: medium-sized
v_gene: TRBV6-2/TRBV6-3
CDR3nt: TGTGCCAGCAGTCCGGGACCGGGACTAGCGGAAGAGACCCAGTACTTC
CDR3aa: CASSPGPGLAEETQYF

d_gene: .
j_gene: TRBJ2-4
abundance: many
v_gene: TRBV28
CDR3nt: TGTGCCAGCAGTTTAACAGGTTTAGCCAAAAACATTCAGTACTTC
CDR3aa: CASSLTGLAKNIQYF

d_gene: TRBD2
j_gene: TRBJ2-7
abundance: many
v_gene: TRBV28
CDR3nt: TGTGCCAGCAGTCCCGAGACTAGCGGGAGATCCGAGCAGTACTTC
CDR3aa: CASSPETSGRSEQYF

d_gene: .
j_gene: TRBJ1-4
abundance: many
v_gene: TRBV28
CDR3nt: TGTGCCAGCAGTTTACTCCTGGGAAATGAAAAACTGTTTTTT
CDR3aa: CASSLLLGNEKLFF

d_gene: .
j_gene: TRBJ2-7
abundance: .
v_gene: TRBV12-3/TRBV12-4
CDR3nt: TGTGCCAGCAGTTTGGCTCTGGGGGCCCCCTACGAGCAGTACTTC
CDR3aa: CASSLALGAPYEQYF

d_gene: TRBD2
j_gene: TRBJ2-3
abundance: few
v_gene: TRBV5-1
CDR3nt: TGCGCCAGCAGCCCTGGGGGTAGCGGGGGCACAGATACGCAGTATTTT
CDR3aa: CASSPGGSGGTDTQYF

d_gene: .
j_gene: TRBJ2-3
abundance: once
v_gene: TRBV25-1
CDR3nt: TGTGCCAGCAACGCGGTTAGCATAGATACGCAGTATTTT
CDR3aa: CASNAVSIDTQYF

d_gene: TRBD1
j_gene: TRBJ2-6
abundance: .
v_gene: TRBV12-3/TRBV12-4
CDR3nt: TGTGCCAGCAGTTTACGGACAGGGGTGCCCTCTGGGGCCAACGTCCTGACTTTC
CDR3aa: CASSLRTGVPSGANVLTF

d_gene: .
j_gene: TRBJ1-2
abundance: many
v_gene: TRBV6-1
CDR3nt: TGTGCCAGCAGTCCGGACGGAAACTATGGCTACACCTTC
CDR3aa: CASSPDGNYGYTF

d_gene: .
j_gene: TRBJ2-1
abundance: few
v_gene: TRBV28
CDR3nt: TGTGCCAGCAGCAAACCGGGACCTCGTCCAGAGCAGTTCTTC
CDR3aa: CASSKPGPRPEQFF

d_gene: TRBD2
j_gene: TRBJ2-3
abundance: many
v_gene: TRBV15
CDR3nt: TGTGCCACCAGCAGAGTCCCGGGACTAGCGGCAGATACGCAGTATTTT
CDR3aa: CATSRVPGLAADTQYF

d_gene: TRBD2
j_gene: TRBJ2-3
abundance: few
v_gene: TRBV7-3
CDR3nt: TGTGCCAGCAGCTTAGGACTAGCGGGTACTGCTCAAGATACGCAGTATTTT
CDR3aa: CASSLGLAGTAQDTQYF

d_gene: TRBD1
j_gene: TRBJ2-5
abundance: few
v_gene: TRBV5-1
CDR3nt: TGCGCCAGCAGCCCACCTGGGACAGGCCAAGAGACCCAGTACTTC
CDR3aa: CASSPPGTGQETQYF

d_gene: .
j_gene: TRBJ2-3
abundance: many
v_gene: TRBV7-2
CDR3nt: TGTGCCAGCAGTTCCGACTCCGGACGGACAGATACGCAGTATTTT
CDR3aa: CASSSDSGRTDTQYF

d_gene: .
j_gene: TRBJ1-1
abundance: few
v_gene: TRBV24-1
CDR3nt: TGTGCCACCAGTGACCGGGGAGGGAGGGTGAACACTGAAGCTTTCTTT
CDR3aa: CATSDRGGRVNTEAFF

d_gene: .
j_gene: TRBJ1-6
abundance: many
v_gene: TRBV4-1
CDR3nt: TGCGCCAGCAGCCGGGCGGGCGGCATCGGATCACCCCTCCACTTT
CDR3aa: CASSRAGGIGSPLHF

d_gene: TRBD1
j_gene: TRBJ1-4
abundance: .
v_gene: TRBV2
CDR3nt: TGTGCCAGCAGTGATAAGGGGGCCAGTTCCGAAAAACTGTTTTTT
CDR3aa: CASSDKGASSEKLFF

d_gene: .
j_gene: TRBJ1-5
abundance: .
v_gene: TRBV7-2
CDR3nt: TGTGCCAGCAGCTTTGATCCCTCCATCGATCAGCCCCAGCATTTT
CDR3aa: CASSFDPSIDQPQHF